The following is a T cell receptor beta chain sequence with its context. Its matching antigen is unknown. The PCR contained 60 Vbeta and 13 Jbeta primers. TCRdb keeps only in-frame clones here, not all; method: immunoSEQ multiplex PCR. The table has roughly 190,000 clones, roughly 85% seen once; the top ten hold 1.7%. The sample comes from a study of cytomegalovirus exposure and HLA in healthy donors. Study-level information: The approximately 100 million unique TCR beta sequences, from approximately 170 million T cells, were found by an earlier analysis.

The length of the CDR3 is 15 residues. With V trimmed by 5 bases and J by 3 bases, 8 bases remained unmatched. Germline CDR1 and CDR2: MNHNS and SASEGT. Study-level points and caveats: As was reported, the HLA-A and HLA-B alleles of most subjects were accurately predicted from TCR beta sequences. The only immune exposure information that was available was CMV serostatus. It was assumed in the presence/absence analyses that sequencing depth was roughly uniform across donors.

The clonotype comes from a woman aged 18 to 35 in good health and CMV-seronegative. V and J are TRBV6-1 and TRBJ2-7, with 9 bases aligning to TRBD1. Sequenced input: PBMCs. The CDR3 DNA sequence: TGTGCCAGCAGTACGTACAGGGGGCTCCTCTACGAGCAGTACGTC. This sequence encodes CASSTYRGLLYEQYV.